This T cell receptor (beta chain) was sequenced in a study of Graves' ophthalmopathy and Graves' hyperthyroidism. Uncontrolled infections, pregnancy, lactation or other autoimmune diseases led to patient exclusion. The CDR3 spans 14 residues. Germline V gives CDR1 SGHTA, CDR2 FQGNSA. V shed 6 bases and J 3 bases; nucleotides not matched to a gene: 8. Amplification of the TCR beta CDR3 regions used RNA transcripts (as template). After a first-round RT-PCR with HTBI primers, a second-round multiplex PCR was run. TCRdb ran MiXCR on the multiplex PCR reads and lists one entry per CDR3 protein. The sample consists of approximately 210,000 distinct CDR3 sequences, just under 30% of them appearing once.

Sequenced: peripheral blood. This chain uses TRBV7-2 with TRBJ2-7; 7 positions match TRBD2. This TCR came from a man aged 50 to 60 with Graves' ophthalmopathy. CDR3 coding DNA: TGTGCCAGCAGTCAATCGGGGGGATTCTACGAGCAGTACTTC. Encoded protein: CASSQSGGFYEQYF.